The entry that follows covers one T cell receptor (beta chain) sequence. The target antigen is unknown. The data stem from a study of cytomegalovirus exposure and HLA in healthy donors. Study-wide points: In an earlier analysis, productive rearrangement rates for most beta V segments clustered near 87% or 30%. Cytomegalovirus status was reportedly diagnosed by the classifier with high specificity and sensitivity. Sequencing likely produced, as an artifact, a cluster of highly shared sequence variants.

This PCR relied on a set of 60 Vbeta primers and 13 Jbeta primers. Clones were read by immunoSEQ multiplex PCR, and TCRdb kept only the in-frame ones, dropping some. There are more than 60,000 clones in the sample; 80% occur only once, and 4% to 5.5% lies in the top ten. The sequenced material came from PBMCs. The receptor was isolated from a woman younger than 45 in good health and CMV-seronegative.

CDR3 DNA: TGTGCCTGGCCTCATACCGGGACAGGGTACTCTGGGGCCAACGTCCTGACTTTC. Translating it yields CAWPHTGTGYSGANVLTF. The gene calls are TRBV30 and TRBJ2-6; 9 nucleotides agree with TRBD1. Germline CDR1 GTSNPN, CDR2 SVGIG (reference sequence). The junction had 11 bases not matched to a gene; V was cut back by 5 bases and J by 0 bases. This CDR3 comprises 18 residues.